There are a few counts of the clone carrying this T cell receptor (beta chain). Its target is not known. Germline CDR1 reads LNHDA; CDR2 reads SQIVND (reference sequence). The V gene end was trimmed by 8 bases and the J gene end by 7 bases; junction bases not matched to a gene: 8. This CDR3 is 16 amino acids long. Combining iRepertoire HTBI primers with Arm-PCR of CDR3 regions, the authors built TCR beta libraries. One entry per CDR3 protein results from TCRdb running MiXCR on the multiplex PCR reads. The sample has roughly 560,000 distinct CDR3 sequences, 16% seen once. These data originate in a study of regulatory T cells in long-lasting Graves disease. Notes on the study in general: Preferential use of TRBV28, TRBJ1-2 and TRBJ2-5 was seen in persistent disease.

Specified time point: newly diagnosed GD, antithyroid drugs for less than 3 months. Isolated PBMC RNA provided the starting material for the TCR library. The sample was also linked to a second study, of T cells in Graves' hyperthyroidism and ophthalmopathy. That work adds: The HTBI primer set drove a first-round RT-PCR of the TCR CDR3.

The sample in question was peripheral blood mononuclear cells (PBMCs), obtained at new diagnosis, from a patient treated with antithyroid drugs. The chain links TRBV19 to TRBJ2-2; 15 positions match TRBD2. The origin of this receptor is a woman aged 35-60 years with Graves disease. The CDR3 loop is CASEGLAGGPVGELFF. The DNA for the CDR3 is TGTGCCAGTGAAGGACTAGCGGGGGGGCCGGTCGGGGAGCTGTTTTTT. Variable domain in full (rest from reference TRBV19 and TRBJ2-2): DGGITQSPKYLFRKEGQNVTLSCEQNLNHDAMYWYRQDPGQGLRLIYYSQIVNDFQKGDIAEGYSVSREKKESFPLTVTSAQKNPTAFYLCASEGLAGGPVGELFFGEGSRLTVL.